Following are 30 T cell receptor beta chains from one sample sequenced in a study of T cells in Graves' hyperthyroidism and ophthalmopathy. TCR beta CDR3 regions were amplified from RNA transcripts. HTBI primers were the set used in a first-round RT-PCR of the TCR CDR3. TCRdb redid the calling of the multiplex PCR reads with MiXCR, one entry per CDR3 protein. The sample holds hundreds of thousands of distinct CDR3 sequences, over 15% seen once. Sequencing was carried out using blood. The source of these receptors is a woman younger than 35 with Graves' hyperthyroidism.

This clonotype was seen at least ten times. The chain combines TRBV6-1 with TRBJ1-2, with D possibly being TRBD1 (6 bases). The CDR3 sequence is 14 residues long. V gave up 5 bases and J gave up 4 bases, with 14 bases separating them. CDR1 and CDR2 (germline): MNHNS, SASEGT. CDR3 DNA sequence: TGTGCCAGCAGTAACCGACAGGAAGGCTATGGCTACACCTTC. Protein product: CASSNRQEGYGYTF.

This clonotype was observed many times. This sequence joins TRBV5-5 and TRBJ2-7, with TRBD2 as a possible D gene (5 bases). Germline CDR1 SGHKS, CDR2 YYEKEE (reference sequence). With 5 bases removed from V and 3 bases from J, the gap between germline ends came to 18 bases. The length of the CDR3 is 15 residues. CDR3 nucleotide sequence: TGTGCCAGCAGTGACGGACCCTCAGGACTCTACGAGCAGTACTTC. Its protein is CASSDGPSGLYEQYF.

A remark on this clonotype: A single base separates this from a much larger clone, so it may be a read error. V gene TRBV11-2 combines with J gene TRBJ2-7, with D maybe TRBD2 (6 bases). Germline CDR1 is SGHAT and CDR2 is FQNNGV. The CDR3 covers 18 residues. CDR3 DNA: TGTGCCAGCAACTTAGAACTCACATTTCGGGGGATACTCCACGAGCAGTACTTC. As protein: CASNLELTFRGILHEQYF.

This chain connects TRBV7-9 to TRBJ1-5, with a possible D match to TRBD1 (6 bases). With 4 bases removed from V and 4 bases from J, the gap between germline ends came to 14 bases. The CDR3 totals 15 residues. CDR1 is SEHNR and CDR2 is FQNEAQ in the germline V gene (reference sequence). The CDR3 reads CASSSIGGANQPQHF. The CDR3 nucleotides read TGTGCCAGCAGCTCAATAGGGGGGGCAAATCAGCCCCAGCATTTT.

This clonotype was recorded many times. The V gene is TRBV24-1, the J gene TRBJ1-1; no reliable D call. CDR3 length: 11 amino acids. Per the germline V gene, CDR1 is KGHDR and CDR2 is SFDVKD. Trimming removed 7 bases from V and 1 base from J, with 3 bases in between. The CDR3 region has the DNA TGTGCCACCAGACAGAACACTGAAGCTTTCTTT. Protein sequence: CATRQNTEAFF.

V is TRBV20-1 and J is TRBJ2-4; 9 nucleotides align to TRBD2. The CDR3 consists of 15 residues. With 3 bases clipped from V and 0 bases from J, the junction kept 3 bases outside the gene matches. Germline V CDR1 and CDR2: DFQATT, SNEGSKA (reference sequence). The DNA for the CDR3 is TGCAGTGCTAGGACTAGCGGTTTAGCCAAAAACATTCAGTACTTC. Translating gives CSARTSGLAKNIQYF.

The gene calls are TRBV10-3 and TRBJ2-7; D unclear. The CDR3 is 14 residues long. CDR1 is ENHRY, CDR2 SYGVKD, per germline. V lost 0 bases and J 1 base, leaving 7 bases between the germline ends. CDR3 loop: CAISESVVSYEQYF. CDR3 in DNA: TGTGCCATCAGTGAGTCAGTCGTGTCCTACGAGCAGTACTTC.

This clonotype has a handful of counts. This chain uses TRBV19 with TRBJ1-2; 11 positions match TRBD1. J lost 5 bases, V lost 4 bases, and 6 bases had no gene match. There are 15 residues in the CDR3. CDR1 and CDR2 (germline): LNHDA, SQIVND (reference sequence). The CDR3 coding sequence is TGTGCCAGTAGTAACACCGGGACAGGGGGGTATGGCTACACCTTC. This gives the protein CASSNTGTGGYGYTF.

The J gene is TRBJ2-3, the V gene TRBV19; 13 bases match TRBD2. V dropped 3 bases and J dropped 1; count of bases not matched to a gene: 10. Per germline, CDR1 LNHDA and CDR2 SQIVND (reference sequence). The CDR3 has 19 residues. The CDR3 DNA follows: TGTGCCAGTAGTATGTCTCGACTAGCGGGAGGACTACGCACAGATACGCAGTATTTT. Translation: CASSMSRLAGGLRTDTQYF.

This clonotype showed up many times. J is TRBJ2-5 and V is TRBV4-1, with D possibly being TRBD1 (5 bases). Trimming removed 4 bases at V and 2 bases at J, with 14 bases between. Per the germline V gene, CDR1 is MGHRA and CDR2 is YSYEKL. This CDR3 spans 15 amino acids. CDR3 sequence (DNA): TGCGCCAGCAGCCCAGAGGCAGGGTGGCAAGAGACCCAGTACTTC. It yields the protein CASSPEAGWQETQYF.

This clonotype was counted ten times or more. The chain is built from TRBV20-1 and TRBJ1-1; D possibly corresponds to TRBD1 (6 bases). V was trimmed by 4 bases and J by 5 bases, leaving 17 bases between them. The germline CDR1 and CDR2 sequences are DFQATT and SNEGSKA (reference sequence). The length of the CDR3 is 14 residues. Written as DNA, the CDR3 is TGCAGTGCTACAGGGGTCGAGGAGTGGACTGAAGCTTTCTTT. Amino acid sequence: CSATGVEEWTEAFF.

This clonotype appeared many times. The chain links TRBV28 to TRBJ2-7; 9 positions agree with TRBD2. J was trimmed by 4 bases and V by 6 bases; bases with no gene match: 7. The germline V gene encodes CDR1 MDHEN and CDR2 SYDVKM. This CDR3 has 14 residues. This chain's CDR3 is CASRRTSGFYEQYF. The CDR3, as DNA: TGTGCCAGCAGGAGAACTAGCGGGTTTTACGAGCAGTACTTC.

This clonotype came up many times. This CDR3 is CASGPGLAGGPYNEQFF. CDR3 DNA: TGCGCCAGCGGGCCGGGACTAGCGGGAGGGCCGTACAATGAGCAGTTCTTC. V is TRBV5-1 and J is TRBJ2-1; 16 nucleotides agree with TRBD2. The CDR3 runs 17 residues. Germline assignment: CDR1 SGHRS and CDR2 YFSETQ. J lost 4 bases, V lost 7 bases, and 8 bases had no gene match.

Ten or more counts support this clonotype. CDR3 sequence: CASSLGGWTEAFF. CDR3 bases: TGTGCCAGCAGTTTAGGGGGTTGGACTGAAGCTTTCTTT. The genes are TRBV12-3 or TRBV12-4 and TRBJ1-1; the D is unclear. The CDR3 contains 13 residues. The germline V and J ends were trimmed by 1 base and 5 bases, with 8 bases remaining between them.

The CDR3 DNA is TGCGCCACCAGACGGGACAACAGTCACGCAAACTATGGCTACACCTTC. This codes for CATRRDNSHANYGYTF. The chain uses TRBV4-3 and TRBJ1-2; D might be TRBD1 (6 bases). Deletions cut 10 bases from V and 2 bases from J, with 23 bases between. The CDR3 is 16 residues long. CDR1 is LGHNA and CDR2 is YSLEER in the germline V gene.

This clonotype showed up just a few times. The gene calls are TRBV9 and TRBJ2-5; D call uncertain. Germline V CDR1 and CDR2: SGDLS, YYNGEE. The CDR3 contains 13 residues. With 3 bases removed from V and 3 bases from J, the gap between germline ends came to 9 bases. The CDR3 region is CASSGPVEETQYF. CDR3 sequence (DNA): TGTGCCAGCAGCGGTCCCGTGGAAGAGACCCAGTACTTC. The whole variable domain, filled in from reference TRBV9 and TRBJ2-5, reads DSGVTQTPKHLITATGQRVTLRCSPRSGDLSVYWYQQSLDQGLQFLIQYYNGEERAKGNILERFSAQQFPDLHSELNLSSLELGDSALYFCASSGPVEETQYFGPGTRLLVL.

This clonotype has only a few counts. V usage is TRBV9 and J usage is TRBJ2-7; the D gene is possibly TRBD2 (6 bases). Germline V gives CDR1 SGDLS, CDR2 YYNGEE. Between the trimmed V and J ends, which lost 2 bases and 4 bases, there was a span of 34 bases. The CDR3 is 21 residues long. The chain's CDR3 is CASSVRGGSGHYWDLPYEQYF. In nucleotides, the CDR3 is TGTGCCAGCAGCGTCCGAGGTGGCAGCGGACACTATTGGGACTTACCTTACGAGCAGTACTTC. The complete variable domain, with remaining parts taken from reference TRBV9 and TRBJ2-7, reads DSGVTQTPKHLITATGQRVTLRCSPRSGDLSVYWYQQSLDQGLQFLIQYYNGEERAKGNILERFSAQQFPDLHSELNLSSLELGDSALYFCASSVRGGSGHYWDLPYEQYFGPGTRLTVT.

This clonotype was detected ten times or more. The J gene is TRBJ2-1, the V gene TRBV6-1; D uncertain. CDR3 length: 13 amino acids. Germline CDR1 is MNHNS and CDR2 is SASEGT. V was trimmed by 2 bases and J by 7 bases, leaving 9 bases between them. In nucleotides, the CDR3 is TGTGCCAGCAGTGAAAAAGAGAGGAATGAGCAGTTCTTC. Encoded protein: CASSEKERNEQFF.

This chain joins TRBV5-5 and TRBJ2-1; 8 positions agree with TRBD2. The junction had 6 bases not matched to a gene; V was cut back by 2 bases and J by 5 bases. CDR1 and CDR2 from the germline V gene are SGHKS and YYEKEE (reference sequence). The CDR3 is 15 amino acids. The CDR3 nucleotides are TGTGCCAGCAGCTTTTCGGGACTAGGACACAATGAGCAGTTCTTC. The encoded protein is CASSFSGLGHNEQFF.

This clonotype was detected a few times. This chain joins TRBV18 and TRBJ2-6, with a possible D match to TRBD1 (5 bases). The V end lost 1 base, the J end lost 2 bases, and 12 bases lay between the germline ends. Per germline, CDR1 KGHSH and CDR2 LQKENI. CDR3 length: 17 residues. The CDR3 DNA sequence: TGTGCCAGCTCACCACGGGCGTTGGGGCCTGGGGCCAACGTCCTGACTTTC. Protein sequence: CASSPRALGPGANVLTF.

The genes are TRBV5-6 and TRBJ2-5; TRBD1 agrees at 8 bases. Germline CDR1 and CDR2: SGHDT and YYEEEE. V lost 4 bases, J lost 4 bases, and 6 bases stayed unmatched. CDR3 size: 14 residues. The CDR3 region is CASSVVDRAETQYF. CDR3 nucleotides: TGTGCCAGCAGCGTGGTGGACAGGGCAGAGACCCAGTACTTC.

The rearrangement links TRBV2 to TRBJ1-2, with D perhaps matching TRBD1 (6 bases). The V and J ends lost 10 bases and 12 bases respectively, with 18 bases between them. Germline CDR1 reads SNHLY; CDR2 reads FYNNEI. This CDR3 is 11 amino acids long. CDR3 DNA: TGTGCCACCTGGGGGGCCAACGCCCACACCTTC. This sequence encodes CATWGANAHTF.

At least ten counts were recorded for this clonotype. The chain employs TRBV3-1 and TRBJ1-1; D call uncertain. The V end lost 4 bases, the J end lost 5 bases, and 11 bases lay between the germline ends. CDR1 is LGHDT and CDR2 is YNNKEL in the germline V gene (reference sequence). CDR3 length: 13 amino acids. The CDR3 spells CASSPGRKTEAFF. DNA of the CDR3: TGTGCCAGCAGCCCGGGGAGAAAAACTGAAGCTTTCTTT.

A few counts support this clonotype. The chain couples TRBV4-1 to TRBJ2-7, with 9 bases lining up with TRBD2. J lost 6 bases, V lost 0 bases, and 9 bases had no gene match. CDR3 length equals 16 residues. Germline CDR1 and CDR2: MGHRA and YSYEKL. In nucleotides, the CDR3 is TGCGCCAGCAGCCAAGAGTGGAGCGGGAGGTTGTTCGAGCAGTACTTC. This translates into CASSQEWSGRLFEQYF.

This clonotype was seen many times. The V gene is TRBV3-1, the J gene TRBJ2-2; D gene unclear. Trimming took off 0 bases at V and 2 bases at J, with 10 bases between the two ends. CDR3 length: 16 residues. Per germline, CDR1 LGHDT and CDR2 YNNKEL (reference sequence). CDR3: CASSQEGTENTGELFF. In DNA, the CDR3 is TGTGCCAGCAGCCAAGAGGGAACCGAAAACACCGGGGAGCTGTTTTTT.

This clonotype was detected many times. The chain combines TRBV28 with TRBJ2-3, with no clear D. V gave up 4 bases and J gave up 4 bases, with 6 bases separating them. The CDR3 runs 12 residues. Germline CDR1 reads MDHEN; CDR2 reads SYDVKM. The CDR3 bases are TGTGCCAGCAGTTCTCTTGCAGATACGCAGTATTTT. The encoded protein is CASSSLADTQYF. Drawing the rest from reference TRBV28 and TRBJ2-3, the complete variable domain is DVKVTQSSRYLVKRTGEKVFLECVQDMDHENMFWYRQDPGLGLRLIYFSYDVKMKEKGDIPEGYSVSREKKERFSLILESASTNQTSMYLCASSSLADTQYFGPGTRLTVL.

The chain recombines TRBV7-6 with TRBJ2-3; the D is unclear. CDR1 and CDR2 from the germline V gene are SGHVS and FNYEAQ. The CDR3 has 14 residues. Between the trimmed V and J ends, which lost 0 bases and 4 bases, there was a span of 8 bases. CDR3 protein: CASSLAAPPDTQYF. The CDR3 DNA sequence: TGTGCCAGCAGCTTAGCCGCCCCTCCAGATACGCAGTATTTT.

The J gene is TRBJ1-2, the V gene TRBV24-1; D gene ambiguous. Germline CDR1 reads KGHDR; CDR2 reads SFDVKD. This CDR3 comprises 14 residues. With 7 bases removed from V and 4 bases from J, the gap between germline ends came to 15 bases. CDR3 nucleotides: TGTGCCACCAGCACCGGGCCGGGCACCTATGGCTACACCTTC. It codes for CATSTGPGTYGYTF.

This clonotype has only a few counts. J is TRBJ2-3 and V is TRBV9, with D possibly being TRBD2 (6 bases). Germline loops: CDR1 SGDLS, CDR2 YYNGEE. V lost 0 bases, J lost 1 base, and 9 bases lay in between. CDR3 length: 15 residues. CDR3 residues: CASSVDPSGTDTQYF. Here the CDR3 DNA reads TGTGCCAGCAGCGTAGATCCTAGCGGCACAGATACGCAGTATTTT.

This clonotype came up many times. The chain couples TRBV20-1 to TRBJ2-1; 12 nucleotides agree with TRBD1. J gave up 0 bases and V 5 bases, and 8 bases lay outside the gene matches. This CDR3 has 17 amino acids. CDR1 DFQATT and CDR2 SNEGSKA come from the germline V gene (reference sequence). The CDR3: CSAWDRGLVASYNEQFF. The CDR3 nucleotides read TGCAGTGCTTGGGACAGGGGGCTAGTAGCCTCCTACAATGAGCAGTTCTTC.